These T cell receptor beta chains were read from a single sample in a study of blood T cell repertoires in COVID-19. Measured with immunoSEQ multiplex PCR; TCRdb has only the in-frame clones, and not every one. The table records 250,000 or so clones, about four fifths of them present only once. The sample consisted of PBMCs or T cells enriched from blood (not recorded which). Receptors were obtained from a man between 50 and 59 years old who had recovered from COVID-19. Both conserved end residues are part of each CDR3. A D gene is named only where the DNA matches it firmly. Part of the rows lack a size; the others show once, few, many or a class for expanded clones.

j_call d_call v_call clone_size cdr3_aa
TRBJ1-6 TRBD1 TRBV24-1 . CATRATGELSPLHF
TRBJ1-1 TRBD1 TRBV7-9 . CASSSRQGTEAFF
TRBJ2-1 TRBD1 TRBV7-2 . CASSLGGTGGYNEQFF
TRBJ2-5 TRBD2 TRBV19 once CASSTGPSGIETQYF
TRBJ2-7 TRBD1 TRBV3-1/TRBV3-2 . CASRQAWGQGPYEQYF
TRBJ1-3 . TRBV19 . CASMRGNTIYF
TRBJ2-7 TRBD2 TRBV6-2/TRBV6-3 once CASSTPRLAGDYEQYF
TRBJ2-7 TRBD1 TRBV11-3 . CASSLGTGTGATRYF
TRBJ1-2 TRBD1 TRBV28 few CASTNRDRGRSGYTF
TRBJ2-7 TRBD2 TRBV6-5 . CASSYDSGRGSYEQYF
TRBJ2-7 TRBD2 TRBV18 . CASSPQGGVSYEQYF
TRBJ1-1 . TRBV5-1 . CASSLDWRLNTEAFF
TRBJ2-2 . TRBV10-3 . CAISGQIKANTGELFF
TRBJ2-5 . TRBV28 . CASRTTQETQYF
TRBJ2-7 . TRBV12-5 . CASGLGDRGVSEQYF
TRBJ2-7 . TRBV28 . CASSFGHLSYEQYF
TRBJ1-1 TRBD1 TRBV6-5 . CASIRTGQGTEAFF
TRBJ2-7 . TRBV7-2 . CASSSMTRGTYEQYF
TRBJ1-1 . TRBV30 . CAWTGLLNTEAFF
TRBJ2-3 TRBD2 TRBV11-2 once CASSLGLAGVGTDTQYF
TRBJ2-7 TRBD2 TRBV10-3 . CAISTEREAREQYF
TRBJ2-3 . TRBV5-1 . CASSWRFTDTQYF